This T cell receptor (beta chain) is from a study of cytomegalovirus exposure and HLA in healthy donors. For the study at large: Of some 360 genotyped donors, about 80% clustered with self-reported Caucasian donors. The study, taken as a whole, reports: The study assumed roughly uniform donor sequencing depth for presence/absence analyses.

Amplification used 60 Vbeta primers and 13 Jbeta primers. Sequencing used immunoSEQ multiplex PCR; TCRdb keeps in-frame clones, though not all of them. This sample has 150,000 to 200,000 clones, with around 62% found just once. With regard to this clone: The antigen is undetermined.

This CDR3 is 16 amino acids long. V lost 3 bases, J lost 5 bases, and 9 bases stayed unmatched. Germline lookup yields CDR1 MGHRA and CDR2 YSYEKL. This sequence joins TRBV4-1 and TRBJ2-1; TRBD1 agrees at 8 bases. Sequencing used PBMCs. The TCR was taken from a man between 40 and 49 years old in good health and CMV-seronegative. CDR3 DNA: TGCGCCAGCAGCCACTTGGCAGGGGGCAAGAACAATGAGCAGTTCTTC. Translating it yields CASSHLAGGKNNEQFF.